This is a list of T cell receptor beta chains from one sample in a study of cytomegalovirus exposure and HLA in healthy donors. Clones were read by immunoSEQ multiplex PCR, and TCRdb kept only the in-frame ones, dropping some. The table shows 150,000 to 200,000 clones, with approximately 80% occurring only once. The sequenced sample consisted of PBMCs. These TCRs come from a male donor in good health and CMV-seronegative. CDR3s include the opening cysteine and the closing phenylalanine or tryptophan. D genes are given only for firm matches. Where a row states a size, it is once, few, many or the class of an expanded clone; other rows omit it.

j_call v_call clone_size d_call cdr3_length cdr3_nt cdr3_aa
TRBJ2-5 TRBV11-2 . TRBD1 15 TGTGCCAGCAGCTCCGCCGGGACAGGGGAAGAGACCCAGTACTTC CASSSAGTGEETQYF
TRBJ1-4 TRBV27 . . 14 TGTGCCAGCAGAGCTACAGGGTTGGGTGAAAAACTGTTTTTT CASRATGLGEKLFF
TRBJ2-2 TRBV19 few TRBD2 17 TGTGCCAGTAGTAGTGGAAGGGCTAGCGGGTCGGCCGGGGAGCTGTTTTTT CASSSGRASGSAGELFF
TRBJ1-4 TRBV7-9 . . 16 TGTGCCAGCAGCTTAGGGCTGGCCGCCCCTAATGAAAAACTGTTTTTT CASSLGLAAPNEKLFF
TRBJ2-1 TRBV11-2 . TRBD2 15 TGTGCCAGCAGCATTCGGACTAGCGCCGTCGATGAGCAGTTCTTC CASSIRTSAVDEQFF
TRBJ1-5 TRBV28 few TRBD1 14 TGTGCCAGCATTCACAGGGGCTACAATCAGCCCCAGCATTTT CASIHRGYNQPQHF
TRBJ2-5 TRBV5-1 . TRBD2 16 TGCGCCAGCAGCTCGGCCGTAGCGGGAGAAGGAGAGACCCAGTACTTC CASSSAVAGEGETQYF
TRBJ1-1 TRBV9 . . 15 TGTGCCAGCAGCGTAGATCCAGGGAGGGACACTGAAGCTTTCTTT CASSVDPGRDTEAFF
TRBJ2-5 TRBV28 once . 12 TGTGCCAGCAGTTCTACCCGGGAGACCCAGTACTTC CASSSTRETQYF
TRBJ2-2 TRBV7-3 . . 15 TGTGCCAGCAGCTTATACGGGGGTGACACCGGGGAGCTGTTTTTT CASSLYGGDTGELFF
TRBJ2-3 TRBV27 . TRBD2 15 TGTGCCAGCAGTCAGGCTAGCGGGAGCACAGATACGCAGTATTTT CASSQASGSTDTQYF
TRBJ2-6 TRBV9 . . 16 TGTGCCAGCAGCGCTCATAGTGACTCTGGGGCCAACGTCCTGACTTTC CASSAHSDSGANVLTF
TRBJ2-1 TRBV6-1 few TRBD2 15 TGTGCCAGCAGTGAACTAGCGGGAGGGTACAATGAGCAGTTCTTC CASSELAGGYNEQFF
TRBJ2-3 TRBV2 . TRBD2 15 TGTGCCAGCAGTCTTCTAGCGGGTAAATTAGATACGCAGTATTTT CASSLLAGKLDTQYF
TRBJ1-3 TRBV7-2 . TRBD1 15 TGTGCCAGCAGCTCTCGGACAGGGTCCGGAAACACCATATATTTT CASSSRTGSGNTIYF
TRBJ1-5 TRBV27 once TRBD1 17 TGTGCCAGCAGTTTATTGGCAGGGGGAAATAGCAATCAGCCCCAGCATTTT CASSLLAGGNSNQPQHF
TRBJ1-2 TRBV10-3 . . 12 TGTGCCATCAGTGATATTGACTATGGCTACACCTTC CAISDIDYGYTF
TRBJ2-5 TRBV7-2 once . 11 TGTGCCAGCAGCCAGGGGGAGACCCAGTACTTC CASSQGETQYF
TRBJ2-3 TRBV29-1 . . 10 TGCAGCGTTAACGGAGATACGCAGTATTTT CSVNGDTQYF
TRBJ2-3 TRBV6-4 . . 16 TGTGCCAGCAGTGAAGGTGCTAGCCTCTCTGCAGATACGCAGTATTTT CASSEGASLSADTQYF
TRBJ1-3 TRBV9 . . 16 TGTGCCAGCAGCACAGATGGCACTCCAGGTGGAAACACCATATATTTT CASSTDGTPGGNTIYF
TRBJ2-1 TRBV7-2 once TRBD2 15 TGTGCCAGCAGCCCCTCGGGGGGGCTGTACAATGAGCAGTTCTTC CASSPSGGLYNEQFF
TRBJ2-7 TRBV5-4 . . 14 TGTGCCAGCAGCATACCTTCTAGGTCCTACGAGCAGTACTTC CASSIPSRSYEQYF
TRBJ2-7 TRBV13 . TRBD1 15 TGTGCCAGCAGCTCTCCGGGACAGGGCCAATACGAGCAGTACTTC CASSSPGQGQYEQYF
TRBJ2-2 TRBV2 . TRBD1 15 TGTGCCAGCAGTCGGACAGGTGTGAACACCGGGGAGCTGTTTTTT CASSRTGVNTGELFF
TRBJ2-2 TRBV19 . . 12 TGTGCCAGTAGTATTGGGCCCGGGGAGCTGTTTTTT CASSIGPGELFF
TRBJ2-5 TRBV28 . TRBD1 16 TGTGCCAGCAGTTTCACGAGACAGGGGGCTAAGGAGACCCAGTACTTC CASSFTRQGAKETQYF
TRBJ2-7 TRBV27 . . 14 TGTGCCAGCAGCTTGAGAGGAGGGGCCTACGAGCAGTACTTC CASSLRGGAYEQYF
TRBJ1-1 TRBV2 . . 13 TGTGCCACCTCAGGACAAAGGAACACTGAAGCTTTCTTT CATSGQRNTEAFF
TRBJ2-1 TRBV6-5 . . 15 TGTGCCAGCAGTTACTCCCTGGCGGGAAAGAATGAGCAGTTCTTC CASSYSLAGKNEQFF
TRBJ2-5 TRBV19 . . 16 TGTGCCAGTACCCCCCGGGCTCAGTCAGGGGGGGAGACCCAGTACTTC CASTPRAQSGGETQYF
TRBJ2-7 TRBV2 . . 13 TGTGCCAGCAGTGAACGGAGAAGGATTGAGCAGTACTTC CASSERRRIEQYF
TRBJ1-2 TRBV19 . TRBD1 15 TGTGCCAGTAGTACTTCCGGACAGGGGAACTATGGCTACACCTTC CASSTSGQGNYGYTF
TRBJ1-6 TRBV6-1 . . 15 TGTGCCAGCAGCCCAACGAGCTCCTATAATTCACCCCTCCACTTT CASSPTSSYNSPLHF
TRBJ2-1 TRBV7-9 . . 16 TGTGCCAGCAGCCCTAAGCGACGAGTCAGCTACAATGAGCAGTTCTTC CASSPKRRVSYNEQFF
TRBJ2-5 TRBV7-9 . . 14 TGTGCCAGCAGTCCAGGGAAGGGGTCAGAGACCCAGTACTTC CASSPGKGSETQYF
TRBJ2-3 TRBV4-1 . TRBD2 16 TGCGCCAGCAGCCAACGTGGGACTAGCCGCCCTGGTACGCAGTATTTT CASSQRGTSRPGTQYF
TRBJ2-7 TRBV6-1 few TRBD1 15 TGTGCCAGCAGTGAAATCCGGACAGGGGGCGCCGGGCAGTACTTC CASSEIRTGGAGQYF
TRBJ2-1 TRBV19 . TRBD2 18 TGTGCCAGTAGTACCCGGACTAGCGGGAGGGTATCATACAATGAGCAGTTCTTC CASSTRTSGRVSYNEQFF
TRBJ2-1 TRBV5-4 . . 13 TGTGCCAGCAGCTCGGATAGGGGCCCCCAGCAGTTCTTC CASSSDRGPQQFF
TRBJ2-7 TRBV5-1 few . 14 TGCGCCAGCAGCTTGGCCATCGGTCGGTACGAGCAGTACTTC CASSLAIGRYEQYF
TRBJ2-7 TRBV5-1 . TRBD1 14 TGCGCCAGCAGCTGGACAGGAGGTATCAACGAGCAGTACTTC CASSWTGGINEQYF
TRBJ1-1 TRBV9 . . 12 TGTGCCAGCAGCGCCGGACAGAGTGAAGCTTTCTTT CASSAGQSEAFF
TRBJ2-3 TRBV27 . TRBD2 15 TGTGCCAGCAGTTTCCGCGGGGGGGCGGGCGATACGCAGTATTTT CASSFRGGAGDTQYF
TRBJ2-7 TRBV5-1 . TRBD1 17 TGCGCCAGCAGCCCGGGACAGGGGGCGGATCAACGGTACGAGCAGTACTTC CASSPGQGADQRYEQYF
TRBJ2-7 TRBV5-6 . . 12 TGTGCCAGCAGTATCGGGACAAGGCCGCCGTACTTC CASSIGTRPPYF
TRBJ2-1 TRBV19 medium-sized TRBD2 15 TGTGCCAGTAGTCCCAAGCGGGGGGGCAGGGGTGAGCAGTTCTTC CASSPKRGGRGEQFF
TRBJ1-1 TRBV9 once . 14 TGTGCCAGCAGCGTACTAGCGATGAACACTGAAGCTTTCTTT CASSVLAMNTEAFF
TRBJ2-7 TRBV9 few . 15 TGTGCCAGCAGCGTCTCCCTGGACAGTTCCTACGAGCAGTACTTC CASSVSLDSSYEQYF
TRBJ2-2 TRBV12-5 . TRBD1 17 TGTGCTAGTGGTTTGTTTGGCAGGGGGCTCCTCACCGGGGAGCTGTTTTTT CASGLFGRGLLTGELFF
TRBJ1-5 TRBV19 . . 13 TGTGCCAGTACCTCTCCGGGTTTTGAGCCCCAGCATTTT CASTSPGFEPQHF
TRBJ2-7 TRBV11-2 . TRBD1 19 TGTGCCAGCAGCGGCGACAGGGGCGCATTCACTGTCCGGATCGACGAGCAGTACTTC CASSGDRGAFTVRIDEQYF
TRBJ1-1 TRBV15 . . 16 TGTGCCACCAGCAGATCCCAGGTCGTGGGGGGACGCGAAGCTTTCTTT CATSRSQVVGGREAFF
TRBJ2-7 TRBV29-1 once . 12 TGCAGCGTTGATTTGGGGGCCAACGAGCAGTACTTC CSVDLGANEQYF
TRBJ1-6 TRBV5-6 . . 14 TGTGCCAGCAGCTTAAACAGGGCCTTTTCACCCCTCCACTTT CASSLNRAFSPLHF
TRBJ1-1 TRBV4-3 . TRBD1 15 TGCGCCAGCAGCCAGGACAGGGGGCGGGACACTGAAGCTTTCTTT CASSQDRGRDTEAFF
TRBJ2-7 TRBV6-6 . TRBD2 15 TGTGCCAGCAGTTACGGGACTAGCGGGACCTACGAGCAGTACTTC CASSYGTSGTYEQYF
TRBJ2-2 TRBV15 . TRBD1 15 TGTGCCACCAGCAGAGCCGGGACAGACACCGGGGAGCTGTTTTTT CATSRAGTDTGELFF
TRBJ2-5 TRBV28 . TRBD2 15 TGTGCCAGCAGTTTGGCCCTAGCGGTCCAAGAGACCCAGTACTTC CASSLALAVQETQYF